The text below deals with one T cell receptor (beta chain). This record belongs to a study of blood T cell repertoires in COVID-19. Overall study context: Spain, Italy and the United States supplied samples that represented acute and convalescent COVID-19. Nucleic acid was either cDNA or gDNA, and it came from T cells, B-cell-depleted T cells, or PBMCs.

Between the trimmed V and J ends, which lost 3 bases and 3 bases, there was a span of 13 bases. CDR1 and CDR2 (germline): SGHNT, YYREEE (reference sequence). This CDR3 contains 15 residues. In the source study's methods: Amplification with reference gene primers provided the estimates of nucleated cell counts. This table comes from immunoSEQ multiplex PCR, and its TCRdb copy is limited to in-frame clones, with some not included. The V and J calls and clone size are taken from that table; D and trimming were inferred from the DNA. This table holds around 180,000 clones, around 85% found once. The sample consisted of peripheral blood. V usage is TRBV5-4 and J usage is TRBJ2-1; a weak D match, TRBD2 (7 bases). The TCR sequence derives from a man in his 70s with active or convalescent COVID-19. CDR3 nucleotide sequence: TGTGCCAGCAGCTCGCAAGGGGGGGGCTACAATGAGCAGTTCTTC. This encodes CASSSQGGGYNEQFF.